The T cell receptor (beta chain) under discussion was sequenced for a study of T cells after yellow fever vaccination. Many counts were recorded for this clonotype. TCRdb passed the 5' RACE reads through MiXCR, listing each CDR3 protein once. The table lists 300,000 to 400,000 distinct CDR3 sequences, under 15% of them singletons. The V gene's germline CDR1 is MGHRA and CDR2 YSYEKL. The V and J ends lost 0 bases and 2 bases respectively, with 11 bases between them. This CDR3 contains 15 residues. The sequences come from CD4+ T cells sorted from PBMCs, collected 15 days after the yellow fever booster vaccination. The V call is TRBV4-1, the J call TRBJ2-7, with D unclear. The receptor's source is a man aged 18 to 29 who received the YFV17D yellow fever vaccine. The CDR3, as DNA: TGCGCCAGCAGCCAAGATGTGCAGAACCCCTACGAGCAGTACGTC. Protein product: CASSQDVQNPYEQYV.